This T cell receptor (beta chain) was retrieved from a study of T-cell reconstitution after alpha-beta-depleted transplantation in children. The length of the CDR3 is 16 residues. Germline-derived CDR1 and CDR2 are SGDLS and YYNGEE. Between the trimmed V and J ends, which lost 5 bases and 4 bases, there was a span of 18 bases. This clonotype has a count of ten or more. Unique molecular identifiers were incorporated into the prepared TCRbeta library. TCRdb itself ran the PCR reads through MiXCR, one entry per CDR3 protein. The repertoire holds some 590,000 distinct CDR3 sequences, with under 12% as singletons.

The rearrangement joins TRBV9 to TRBJ2-2; possible D gene TRBD2, 6 bases. The sequence came from a human donor who donated a stem cell graft to a child with acute myeloid leukemia. This specimen consisted of PBMCs from the stem cell graft donor, obtained from the stem cell graft. CDR3 region: CASREDRELGTGELFF. For the CDR3, the DNA is TGTGCCAGCAGGGAAGATCGGGAGTTGGGCACCGGGGAGCTGTTTTTT.